Listed below are T cell receptor beta chains from one sample, sequenced in a study of CD4+ T cells in melanoma. The data were produced by immunoSEQ multiplex PCR, yet TCRdb's version contains in-frame clones alone and is incomplete. The sample lists about 110,000 clones, 80% to 95% seen once, with 2.5% to 3.5% in the top ten. The sequenced sample consisted of peripheral blood. These receptors all stem from a human donor with melanoma. Each CDR3 is given with its conserved first and last residue. D genes are given only for firm matches. The size entry is marked missing in some rows and otherwise reads once, few, many or a size class.

J | length | V | size | D | CDR3 | DNA
TRBJ2-5 | 12 | TRBV29-1 | once | . | CSVLGVQETQYF | TGCAGCGTCCTAGGGGTCCAAGAGACCCAGTACTTC
TRBJ1-3 | 12 | TRBV2 | . | . | CASTEAGNTIYF | TGTGCCAGCACAGAGGCTGGAAACACCATATATTTT
TRBJ2-3 | 15 | TRBV9 | . | TRBD2 | CASSTLAGPGDTQYF | TGTGCCAGCAGCACCCTAGCGGGGCCGGGAGATACGCAGTATTTT
TRBJ2-7 | 14 | TRBV4-1 | . | . | CASSQARGTREQYF | TGCGCCAGCAGCCAAGCTAGAGGGACTCGGGAGCAGTACTTC
TRBJ2-1 | 16 | TRBV11-3 | . | . | CASSPPRDPGYNEQFF | TGTGCCAGCAGCCCCCCGCGGGATCCCGGGTACAATGAGCAGTTCTTC
TRBJ2-5 | 16 | TRBV27 | . | . | CASRRDLADPGETQYF | TGTGCCAGCAGACGGGACTTAGCGGACCCCGGGGAGACCCAGTACTTC
TRBJ1-4 | 15 | TRBV2 | few | . | CASSEGLGLGEKLFF | TGTGCCAGCAGTGAAGGGCTAGGGCTGGGCGAAAAACTGTTTTTT
TRBJ1-2 | 15 | TRBV19 | . | TRBD1 | CASSNTGGDNYGYTF | TGTGCCAGTAGTAACACAGGGGGCGATAACTATGGCTACACCTTC
TRBJ2-5 | 15 | TRBV5-4 | . | . | CASRRGGGGTETQYF | TGTGCCAGCAGGAGAGGGGGCGGGGGGACGGAGACCCAGTACTTC
TRBJ2-5 | 14 | TRBV2 | . | . | CASSEGGGWETQYF | TGTGCCAGCAGTGAGGGAGGGGGCTGGGAGACCCAGTACTTC
TRBJ2-2 | 14 | TRBV4-2 | . | . | CASTPGSNTGELFF | TGTGCCAGCACGCCCGGGTCGAACACCGGGGAGCTGTTTTTT
TRBJ1-5 | 16 | TRBV7-8 | . | TRBD1 | CASSPVDREFNQPQHF | TGTGCCAGCAGCCCAGTGGACAGGGAATTCAATCAGCCCCAGCATTTT
TRBJ1-1 | 14 | TRBV6-6 | . | TRBD1 | CASVRGGKNTEAFF | TGTGCCAGCGTTCGAGGGGGCAAAAACACTGAAGCTTTCTTT
TRBJ1-5 | 17 | TRBV4-1 | . | . | CASSQDYRSTGNQPQHF | TGCGCCAGCAGCCAAGATTACCGCTCTACCGGCAATCAGCCCCAGCATTTT
TRBJ2-7 | 13 | TRBV5-4 | . | TRBD1 | CASSADRGREQYF | TGTGCCAGCAGCGCCGACAGGGGGAGGGAGCAGTACTTC
TRBJ2-1 | 15 | TRBV28 | . | . | CASSLRPAKGNEQFF | TGTGCCAGCAGTTTAAGGCCGGCGAAGGGGAATGAGCAGTTCTTC
TRBJ2-2 | 17 | TRBV1 | . | . | CTGGFGGASMKNGELFF | TGCACCGGAGGCTTCGGAGGGGCCAGTATGAAGAACGGGGAGCTGTTTTTT
TRBJ1-5 | 14 | TRBV5-1 | . | . | CASSLGVGNQPQHF | TGCGCCAGCAGCTTGGGGGTAGGGAATCAGCCCCAGCATTTT
TRBJ2-1 | 15 | TRBV6-5 | . | . | CASRGEGAAYNEQFF | TGTGCCAGCAGGGGGGAGGGGGCGGCTTACAATGAGCAGTTCTTC
TRBJ2-7 | 14 | TRBV9 | . | . | CASSVGGPIYEQYF | TGTGCCAGCAGCGTAGGGGGGCCTATCTACGAGCAGTACTTC
TRBJ2-2 | 14 | TRBV6-6 | . | . | CASSRRLSTGELFF | TGTGCCAGCAGTCGCAGGTTGAGCACCGGGGAGCTGTTTTTT
TRBJ2-2 | 14 | TRBV27 | . | . | CASSLSWGGGELFF | TGTGCCAGCAGTTTATCTTGGGGAGGCGGGGAGCTGTTTTTT
TRBJ1-1 | 14 | TRBV10-3 | . | . | CATRTEVPNTEAFF | TGTGCCACCCGGACAGAGGTACCGAACACTGAAGCTTTCTTT
TRBJ2-2 | 17 | TRBV5-1 | . | . | CASSPSGTPSNTGELFF | TGCGCCAGCTCCCCCTCCGGGACTCCGTCGAACACCGGGGAGCTGTTTTTT
TRBJ2-4 | 15 | TRBV6-6 | . | . | CASSLAVGAKNIQYF | TGTGCCAGCAGTCTTGCGGTGGGGGCCAAAAACATTCAGTACTTC
TRBJ1-2 | 15 | TRBV7-2 | . | TRBD1 | CASSSGQGVTYGYTF | TGTGCCAGCAGCTCTGGACAGGGAGTAACCTATGGCTACACCTTC
TRBJ2-7 | 15 | TRBV27 | . | TRBD1 | CASSNPGQGLGEQYF | TGTGCCAGCAGTAATCCGGGACAGGGGCTTGGGGAGCAGTACTTC
TRBJ1-1 | 13 | TRBV6-5 | . | . | CASRLREDTEAFF | TGTGCCAGCCGCCTACGGGAGGACACTGAAGCTTTCTTT
TRBJ1-5 | 13 | TRBV6-5 | . | TRBD1 | CASRQGAQQPQHF | TGTGCCAGCAGACAGGGGGCTCAGCAGCCCCAGCATTTT
TRBJ2-7 | 16 | TRBV11-2 | . | TRBD2 | CASSLGPSGGSYEQYF | TGTGCCAGCAGCTTAGGCCCTAGCGGGGGCTCCTACGAGCAGTACTTC
TRBJ2-5 | 15 | TRBV7-3 | . | . | CASSLRQGLQETQYF | TGTGCCAGCAGTCTCAGACAAGGCTTACAAGAGACCCAGTACTTC
TRBJ1-2 | 15 | TRBV7-2 | . | . | CASSPDMGVGYGYTF | TGTGCCAGCAGCCCAGATATGGGGGTTGGCTATGGCTACACCTTC
TRBJ2-3 | 14 | TRBV2 | . | . | CASSATYYTDTQYF | TGTGCCAGCAGCGCGACTTACTACACAGATACGCAGTATTTT
TRBJ2-5 | 14 | TRBV5-6 | . | . | CASSQTGSQETQYF | TGTGCCAGCAGCCAAACCGGGAGCCAAGAGACCCAGTACTTC
TRBJ2-3 | 14 | TRBV6-5 | once | . | CASRPPWGADTQYF | TGTGCCAGCAGGCCCCCCTGGGGGGCAGATACGCAGTATTTT
TRBJ1-2 | 14 | TRBV7-2 | . | TRBD1 | CASNSDRGAYGYTF | TGTGCCAGCAACTCAGACAGGGGAGCCTATGGCTACACCTTC
TRBJ2-1 | 11 | TRBV10-3 | . | TRBD1 | CAIRQGNEQFF | TGTGCCATTAGACAGGGTAATGAGCAGTTCTTC
TRBJ2-5 | 14 | TRBV5-1 | . | . | CASSSSTEGGTQYF | TGCGCCAGCAGCTCCTCGACGGAGGGGGGGACCCAGTACTTC
TRBJ1-1 | 17 | TRBV4-3 | . | TRBD1 | CASSQGYYLGTGLEAFF | TGCGCCAGCAGCCAAGGGTACTATCTCGGGACAGGGCTCGAAGCTTTCTTT
TRBJ2-7 | 14 | TRBV4-3 | . | . | CASSQEYGPYEQYF | TGCGCCAGCAGCCAAGAGTACGGCCCCTACGAGCAGTACTTC
TRBJ1-6 | 13 | TRBV6-5 | . | . | CASSYSVAAPLHF | TGTGCCAGCAGTTACTCGGTGGCGGCACCCCTCCACTTT
TRBJ2-7 | 19 | TRBV15 | . | TRBD2 | CATSREKRGGLVASYEQYF | TGTGCCACCAGCAGAGAGAAGCGGGGGGGCCTTGTTGCCAGTTACGAGCAGTACTTC
TRBJ2-3 | 16 | TRBV6-1 | . | TRBD2 | CASSGTSASLGDTQYF | TGTGCCAGCAGTGGGACTAGCGCGTCCTTGGGGGATACGCAGTATTTT
TRBJ2-1 | 13 | TRBV7-3 | . | . | CASSLGLYNEQFF | TGTGCCAGCAGCCTAGGACTGTACAATGAGCAGTTCTTC
TRBJ1-6 | 14 | TRBV28 | . | TRBD1 | CASSLLDRRSPLHF | TGTGCCAGCAGTTTATTGGACAGGCGGTCACCCCTCCACTTT
TRBJ2-7 | 13 | TRBV25-1 | . | . | CASSEGGLGEQYF | TGTGCCAGCAGTGAAGGGGGCCTAGGGGAGCAGTACTTC
TRBJ1-2 | 13 | TRBV18 | . | . | CASSPPVVSGYTF | TGTGCCAGCTCACCACCGGTTGTCTCTGGCTACACCTTC
TRBJ2-5 | 14 | TRBV9 | . | . | CASSYTGTEETQYF | TGTGCCAGCAGTTATACCGGGACGGAAGAGACCCAGTACTTC